Reported below is one T cell receptor (beta chain). The data were obtained in a study of somatic mutations in cytotoxic T cells in rheumatoid arthritis. Assay: immunoSEQ multiplex PCR; the TCRdb copy retains only in-frame clones and omits some. The profile shows around 2,900 clones, around nine tenths of them singletons. This CDR3 has 11 residues. Germline V gene sequence: CDR1 MGHDK, CDR2 SYGVNS. Trimming removed 2 bases at V and 11 bases at J, with 9 bases between. J is TRBJ1-1 and V is TRBV25-1, with no clear D. Sequencing was done on a sample of CD8+ T cells sorted from blood. The TCR comes from a woman under 30 with rheumatoid arthritis. The CDR3 here is CASSEAGWAFF. The CDR3 nucleotides are TGTGCCAGCAGTGAAGCGGGCTGGGCTTTCTTT.